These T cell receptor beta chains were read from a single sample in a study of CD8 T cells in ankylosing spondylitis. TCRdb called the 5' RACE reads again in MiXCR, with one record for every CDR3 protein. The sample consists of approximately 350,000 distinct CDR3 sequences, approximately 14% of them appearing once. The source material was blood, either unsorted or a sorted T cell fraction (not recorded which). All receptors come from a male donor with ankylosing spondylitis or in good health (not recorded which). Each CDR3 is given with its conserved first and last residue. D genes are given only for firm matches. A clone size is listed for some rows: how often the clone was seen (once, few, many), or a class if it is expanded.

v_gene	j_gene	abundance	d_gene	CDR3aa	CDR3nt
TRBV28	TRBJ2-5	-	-	CASSGPLGETQYF	TGTGCCAGCAGTGGACCTCTCGGGGAGACCCAGTACTTC
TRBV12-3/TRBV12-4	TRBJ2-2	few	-	CASRTLRRPTGELFF	TGTGCCAGCAGGACTTTAAGGAGACCCACCGGGGAGCTGTTTTTT
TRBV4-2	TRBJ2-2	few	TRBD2	CASSQDTLAGGVTGELFF	TGTGCCAGCAGCCAAGATACCCTAGCGGGGGGAGTCACCGGGGAGCTGTTTTTT
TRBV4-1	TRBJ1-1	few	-	CASSQGPLGPGDTEAFF	TGCGCCAGCAGCCAAGGTCCTCTGGGGCCCGGAGACACTGAAGCTTTCTTT
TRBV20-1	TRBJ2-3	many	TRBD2	CSAPGLAELYYYTDTQYF	TGCAGTGCTCCGGGACTAGCGGAACTTTACTACTACACAGATACGCAGTATTTT
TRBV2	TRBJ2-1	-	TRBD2	CASRTGAGKTYNEQFF	TGTGCCAGCAGGACTGGAGCGGGAAAAACCTACAATGAGCAGTTCTTC
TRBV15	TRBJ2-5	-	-	CATSRGQEETQYF	TGTGCCACCAGCAGAGGACAGGAAGAGACCCAGTACTTC
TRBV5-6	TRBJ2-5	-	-	CASSSSPEGVRETQYF	TGTGCCAGCAGCTCCTCACCGGAGGGAGTGAGAGAGACCCAGTACTTC
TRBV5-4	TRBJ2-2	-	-	CATGVGFANTGELFF	TGTGCCACCGGGGTGGGGTTCGCGAACACCGGGGAGCTGTTTTTT
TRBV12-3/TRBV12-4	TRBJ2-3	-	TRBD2	CASSQRGGLDTQYF	TGTGCCAGCAGTCAGCGGGGGGGCCTGGATACGCAGTATTTT
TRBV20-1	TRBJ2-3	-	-	CSHGAVGGTDTRYF	TGCAGTCATGGCGCAGTGGGAGGCACAGATACGCGGTATTTT
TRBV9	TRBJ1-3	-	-	CASSVGGGPRSGNTIYF	TGTGCCAGCAGCGTAGGTGGAGGGCCCCGCTCTGGAAACACCATATATTTT
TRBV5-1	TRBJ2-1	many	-	CASSLLGRGSNEQFF	TGCGCCAGCAGCTTGTTGGGTAGGGGAAGCAATGAGCAGTTCTTC
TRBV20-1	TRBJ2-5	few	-	CSASGSKTQYF	TGCAGTGCTAGCGGGAGTAAGACCCAGTACTTC
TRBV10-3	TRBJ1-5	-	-	CAISSQDYQPQHF	TGTGCCATCAGTTCACAGGACTATCAGCCCCAGCATTTT
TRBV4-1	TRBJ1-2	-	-	CASSHPTAVTNYGYTF	TGCGCCAGCAGCCACCCGACAGCGGTAACTAACTATGGCTACACCTTC
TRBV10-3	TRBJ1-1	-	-	CAIRADPNTEAFF	TGTGCCATCAGAGCGGATCCGAACACTGAAGCTTTCTTT
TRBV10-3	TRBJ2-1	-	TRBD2	CAISESVPGGYNEQFF	TGTGCCATCAGTGAGTCTGTCCCCGGGGGGTACAATGAGCAGTTCTTC
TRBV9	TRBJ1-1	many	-	CASAWGSDTEAFF	TGTGCCAGCGCCTGGGGGAGTGACACTGAAGCTTTCTTT
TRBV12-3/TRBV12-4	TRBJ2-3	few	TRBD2	CASSSPSGAFTDTQYF	TGTGCCAGCAGTTCCCCTAGCGGGGCGTTCACAGATACGCAGTATTTT
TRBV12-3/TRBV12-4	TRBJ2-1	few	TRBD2	CASSPSTSGRSYNEQFF	TGTGCCAGCAGTCCGAGCACTAGCGGGAGATCCTATAATGAGCAGTTCTTC
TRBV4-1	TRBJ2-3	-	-	CASSRVAVPDTQYF	TGCGCCAGCAGCAGGGTAGCGGTTCCAGATACGCAGTATTTT
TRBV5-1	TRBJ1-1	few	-	CASSLDSSMDTEAFF	TGCGCCAGCAGCTTGGACAGCAGTATGGACACTGAAGCTTTCTTT
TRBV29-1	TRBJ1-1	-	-	CSPGVQMNTEAFF	TGCAGCCCCGGGGTACAGATGAACACTGAAGCTTTCTTT
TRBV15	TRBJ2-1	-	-	CATSGRDSPGFF	TGTGCCACCAGCGGCCGGGACTCGCCAGGGTTCTTC
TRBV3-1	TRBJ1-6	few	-	CASRSRGTHNSPLHF	TGTGCCAGCAGGTCCCGTGGGACCCATAATTCACCCCTCCACTTT
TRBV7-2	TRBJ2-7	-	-	CASSFEGTGGSYEQYF	TGTGCCAGCAGCTTCGAAGGAACCGGGGGATCCTACGAGCAGTACTTC
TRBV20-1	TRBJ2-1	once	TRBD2	CSARRGGLNNEQFF	TGCAGTGCTAGGCGGGGGGGGCTGAACAATGAGCAGTTCTTC
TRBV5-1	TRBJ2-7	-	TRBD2	CASSLVGSGRATYEQYF	TGCGCCAGCAGCTTGGTTGGTAGCGGGAGGGCAACCTACGAGCAGTACTTC
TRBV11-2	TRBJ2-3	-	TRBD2	CASSLTSGGAKDTQYF	TGTGCCAGCAGTCTTACTAGCGGGGGGGCGAAAGATACGCAGTATTTT
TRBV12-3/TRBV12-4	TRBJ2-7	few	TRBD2	CASLAGDLSYEQYF	TGTGCCAGCCTAGCGGGGGACCTCTCCTACGAGCAGTACTTC
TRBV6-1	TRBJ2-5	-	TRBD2	CASSDLAGGPETQYF	TGTGCCAGCAGTGACCTAGCGGGGGGCCCGGAGACCCAGTACTTC
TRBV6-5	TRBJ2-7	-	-	CASSYQVGPYEQYF	TGTGCCAGCAGTTACCAAGTGGGTCCCTACGAGCAGTACTTC
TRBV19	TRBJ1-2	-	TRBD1	CASSTGQGIDGYTF	TGTGCCAGTAGTACCGGACAGGGGATAGATGGCTACACCTTC
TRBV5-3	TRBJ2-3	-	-	CAIGPGVLASSGDTQYF	TGTGCCATCGGCCCCGGGGTCTTAGCGTCTTCAGGGGATACGCAGTATTTT
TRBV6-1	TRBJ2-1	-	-	CASSRTPTPPYNEQFF	TGTGCCAGCAGTCGGACTCCGACTCCCCCGTACAATGAGCAGTTCTTC
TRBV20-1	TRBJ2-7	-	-	CSARDRARSSYEQYF	TGCAGTGCTAGAGATCGAGCCAGGAGCTCCTACGAGCAGTACTTC
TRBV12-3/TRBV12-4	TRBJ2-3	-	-	CASSDRVTQYF	TGTGCCAGCAGCGACAGAGTAACGCAGTATTTT
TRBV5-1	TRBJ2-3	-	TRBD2	CASSWGLAGERADTQYF	TGCGCCAGCAGCTGGGGACTAGCGGGAGAACGGGCAGATACGCAGTATTTT
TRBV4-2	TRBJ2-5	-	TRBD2	CASSQGLGTSGRETQYF	TGTGCCAGCAGCCAAGGCCTAGGGACTAGCGGGAGGGAGACCCAGTACTTC
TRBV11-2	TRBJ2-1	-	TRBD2	CASSLEGGRAVNEQFF	TGTGCCAGCAGCTTAGAAGGCGGGAGGGCCGTAAATGAGCAGTTCTTC
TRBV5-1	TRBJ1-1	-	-	CASSPTGRTEAFF	TGCGCCAGCAGCCCTACAGGGAGGACTGAAGCTTTCTTT
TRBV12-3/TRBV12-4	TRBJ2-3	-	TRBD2	CASRPTSGTDTQYF	TGTGCCAGCAGACCGACTAGCGGCACAGATACGCAGTATTTT
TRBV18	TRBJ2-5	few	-	CASSPPAPRAETQYF	TGTGCCAGCTCACCACCGGCCCCCAGGGCAGAGACCCAGTACTTC
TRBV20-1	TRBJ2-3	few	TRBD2	CSAGTSGKDTQYF	TGCAGTGCGGGGACTAGCGGGAAGGATACGCAGTATTTT
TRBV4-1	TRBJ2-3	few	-	CASSQDPNETQYF	TGCGCCAGCAGCCAAGACCCTAACGAAACGCAGTATTTT
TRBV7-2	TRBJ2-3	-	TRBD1	CASSPLNRGRFADTQYF	TGTGCCAGCAGCCCGCTTAACAGGGGCCGGTTTGCAGATACGCAGTATTTT
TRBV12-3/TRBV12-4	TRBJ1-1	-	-	CASRVTGSPEAFF	TGTGCCAGCAGGGTTACAGGGAGCCCTGAAGCTTTCTTT
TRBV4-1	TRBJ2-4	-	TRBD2	CASSQDPAGGLRNIQYF	TGCGCCAGCAGCCAAGATCCGGCGGGGGGCTTAAGGAACATTCAGTACTTC
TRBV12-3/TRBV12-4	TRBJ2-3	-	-	CASSIRAGTDTQYF	TGTGCCAGCAGTATCAGAGCGGGCACAGATACGCAGTATTTT
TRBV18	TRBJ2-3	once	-	CASSPWEELRDTQYF	TGTGCCAGCTCACCTTGGGAGGAGTTGAGGGATACGCAGTATTTT
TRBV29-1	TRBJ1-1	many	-	CSVARVEAFF	TGCAGCGTTGCTAGGGTGGAAGCTTTCTTT
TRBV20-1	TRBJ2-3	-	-	CSASEGKADTQYF	TGCAGTGCTAGCGAAGGGAAAGCAGATACGCAGTATTTT
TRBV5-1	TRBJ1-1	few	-	CASSLRGRGTEAFF	TGCGCCAGCAGCTTGAGAGGGAGAGGCACTGAAGCTTTCTTT
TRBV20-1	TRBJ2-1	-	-	CSASFPARRWTDEQFF	TGCAGTGCTAGCTTCCCGGCTAGAAGATGGACAGATGAGCAGTTCTTC
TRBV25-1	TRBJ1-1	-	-	CASSLHPSRRQKAFF	TGTGCCAGCAGTCTTCACCCCTCCCGGCGACAGAAAGCTTTCTTT
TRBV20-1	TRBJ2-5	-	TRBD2	CSAREAGFRRAQETQYF	TGCAGTGCTAGAGAAGCGGGGTTCCGTCGAGCCCAAGAGACCCAGTACTTC